One sample yielded the 30 T cell receptor beta chains listed below, sequenced in a study of shared clonotypes between healthy human individuals. Libraries were prepared by immunoSEQ multiplex PCR; TCRdb keeps only in-frame clonotypes and omits some of them. The profile shows approximately 1,000,000 clones, approximately 77% of them singletons. Sequencing input: memory CD4+ T cells from PBMCs. Subset given: CD45RA-negative fraction. The receptors originated from a young man in good health. Some clones in this sample may be carry-over from other donors' samples.

The chain employs TRBV7-8 and TRBJ1-2; 9 bases line up with TRBD1. This CDR3 contains 16 residues. V shed 0 bases, J shed 1 base, and the junction held 3 bases outside the gene matches. In germline, CDR1 is SGHVS, CDR2 FQNEAQ. The CDR3 sequence: CASSLATGGFNYGYTF. The CDR3 DNA follows: TGTGCCAGCAGCTTAGCCACAGGGGGCTTTAACTATGGCTACACCTTC.

In its sample, this clone was seen once. This chain links TRBV27 with TRBJ1-2; TRBD1 matches 11 bases. This CDR3 spans 15 amino acids. Germline V gives CDR1 MNHEY, CDR2 SMNVEV (reference sequence). V lost 5 bases to trimming and J lost 6 bases; unmatched junction nucleotides: 8. CDR3 sequence: CASSEWDRGRNGYTF. CDR3 DNA: TGTGCCAGCAGTGAATGGGACAGGGGGAGGAATGGCTACACCTTC.

This clone was seen a single time. This sequence joins TRBV4-1 and TRBJ2-1, with D possibly being TRBD2 (6 bases). Trimming shortened V by 7 bases and J by 4 bases, and 23 bases separated the two germline ends. CDR3 size: 17 residues. Germline lookup yields CDR1 MGHRA and CDR2 YSYEKL. The chain's CDR3 is CASTKEGGLSIYNEQFF. CDR3 sequence (DNA): TGCGCCAGCACCAAAGAGGGAGGCCTCAGCATATACAATGAGCAGTTCTTC.

This chain connects TRBV5-1 to TRBJ1-5; 12 nucleotides agree with TRBD1. The V gene end was trimmed by 4 bases and the J gene end by 9 bases; junction bases not matched to a gene: 14. Per the germline V gene, CDR1 is SGHRS and CDR2 is YFSETQ. This CDR3 has 17 residues. The CDR3 DNA reads as TGCGCCAGCAGCATTCCCCGGGACAGGGGGCAAGAGAGGCCCCAGCATTTT. Translating it yields CASSIPRDRGQERPQHF.

The CDR3 DNA follows: TGTGCCAGCAGTTCACTACAAGGGGACACAGATACGCAGTATTTT. Its protein product is CASSSLQGDTDTQYF. This sequence joins TRBV28 and TRBJ2-3, with a possible D match to TRBD1 (5 bases). This CDR3 contains 15 residues. Deletions cut 4 bases from V and 2 bases from J, with 13 bases between. Germline V lookup: CDR1 MDHEN, CDR2 SYDVKM.

This clone came up a few times. This chain joins TRBV10-3 and TRBJ1-2; D is ambiguous. The CDR3 length is 8 residues. CDR1 and CDR2 from the germline V gene are ENHRY and SYGVKD. Trimming took off 11 bases at V and 7 bases at J, with 5 bases between the two ends. The CDR3 region has the DNA TGTGCCGTCCGTGGCTACACCTTC. This translates into CAVRGYTF.

The chain employs TRBV6-1 and TRBJ2-4, with D perhaps matching TRBD2 (6 bases). Germline V lookup: CDR1 MNHNS, CDR2 SASEGT. This CDR3 comprises 15 residues. CDR3 nucleotide sequence: TGTGCGGCCCGGGGGTGGATGCTAGCCAAAAACATTCAGTACTTC. Its translation is CAARGWMLAKNIQYF.

As to this clone: This may stem from a read error, because a much larger clone lies one nucleotide away. This chain uses TRBV15 with TRBJ2-5; unclear D gene. Germline V lookup: CDR1 LNHNV, CDR2 YYDKDF (reference sequence). This CDR3 is built from 12 residues. With 0 bases removed from V and 5 bases from J, the gap between germline ends came to 4 bases. DNA for the CDR3: TGTGCCACCAGCAGAGATCAGGAGACCCAGTACTTC. Translation: CATSRDQETQYF.

This clone was seen a single time. V usage is TRBV7-2 and J usage is TRBJ2-2; D is ambiguous. V lost 7 bases, J lost 3 bases, and 12 bases lay in between. This CDR3 spans 14 amino acids. Germline V gene lookup returns CDR1 SGHTA and CDR2 FQGNSA. CDR3 sequence (DNA): TGTGCCAGCACCCTCCAGCAGTACACCGGGGAGCTGTTTTTT. It translates to CASTLQQYTGELFF.

The CDR3 coding sequence is TGTGCCAGCTCACTTGGGACAGCGGGTGAGCAGTTCTTC. Protein: CASSLGTAGEQFF. V gene TRBV18 combines with J gene TRBJ2-1; TRBD1 is a possible D gene (7 bases). The germline gives CDR1 KGHSH, CDR2 LQKENI. The CDR3 is 13 residues long. Between the trimmed V and J ends, which lost 4 bases and 9 bases, there was a span of 13 bases.

With respect to this clone: The same CDR3 also results from other DNA sequences found in this sample. This chain links TRBV12-5 with TRBJ2-2; D is undetermined. There are 13 residues in the CDR3. Germline V gene sequence: CDR1 LGHNT, CDR2 FRNRAP. The V gene lost 4 bases and the J gene lost 1 base, with 4 bases spanning the gap. The CDR3 loop is CASGSRNTGELFF. CDR3 sequence (DNA): TGTGCTAGTGGTTCCAGGAACACCGGGGAGCTGTTTTTT.

V and J are TRBV6-6 and TRBJ1-1; D is unresolved. This CDR3 has 12 amino acids. Trimming took 8 bases from V and 5 from J, leaving 12 bases between them. Looked up from germline, CDR1 is MNHNY and CDR2 is SVGAGI (reference sequence). CDR3 bases: TGTGCCAGCGGACTCGTGGGGACTGAAGCTTTCTTT. It specifies CASGLVGTEAFF.

The chain links TRBV11-3 to TRBJ2-5, with TRBD1 identical over 7 bases. TRBJ2-7 matches the DNA end more closely, so the J call is doubtful. Germline CDR1 is SGHNT and CDR2 is YENEEA. The CDR3 consists of 13 residues. CDR3 loop: CASGRQGDYEQYF. CDR3 coding DNA: TGTGCCAGCGGCCGACAGGGAGACTACGAGCAGTACTTC.

CDR3 loop: CASSLGTRRTSYEQYF. The CDR3 coding sequence is TGTGCCAGCAGCTTAGGGACAAGGAGGACTTCCTACGAGCAGTACTTC. The chain combines TRBV11-2 with TRBJ2-7; TRBD1 or TRBD2 may be the D gene (5 bases each). The CDR3 contains 16 residues. Germline loops: CDR1 SGHAT, CDR2 FQNNGV. V dropped 1 base and J dropped 1 base, with 14 bases sitting between them.

The rearrangement uses TRBV7-9 and TRBJ2-7, with 7 bases aligning to TRBD1. The CDR3 covers 14 residues. CDR1 and CDR2 from the germline V gene are SEHNR and FQNEAQ (reference sequence). V shed 5 bases and J 6 bases; nucleotides not matched to a gene: 10. The CDR3 is CASSPDRASGEQYF. The CDR3 region has the DNA TGTGCCAGCAGCCCAGACAGGGCGTCGGGCGAGCAGTACTTC.

This rearrangement joins TRBV28 to TRBJ1-5; no clear D. CDR3 length equals 11 residues. The V end lost 2 bases, the J end lost 9 bases, and 5 bases lay between the germline ends. Germline CDR1 is MDHEN and CDR2 is SYDVKM. The CDR3 loop reads CASSLEGPQHF. The CDR3 DNA is TGTGCCAGCAGTTTAGAGGGGCCCCAGCATTTT.

For the CDR3, the DNA is TGCAGCGTTTTAGGGACTAGCGGGTCTGTGAGCTCCTACGAGCAGTACTTC. This codes for CSVLGTSGSVSSYEQYF. The genes are TRBV29-1 and TRBJ2-7, with TRBD2 matching 12 bases. The CDR3 runs to 17 residues. Germline V gene lookup returns CDR1 SQVTM and CDR2 ANQGSEA. V was pared by 5 bases and J by 0 bases, with 11 bases of the junction left unmatched.

The chain couples TRBV18 to TRBJ1-3; D gene uncertain. Germline CDR1 reads KGHSH; CDR2 reads LQKENI. The ends were cut back, 5 bases at V and 4 bases at J, with 9 bases in the middle. The CDR3 runs 13 residues. The CDR3 nucleotides read TGTGCCAGCTCATCCGGGCAGGGAAACACCATATATTTT. Its protein product is CASSSGQGNTIYF.

V and J are TRBV7-6 and TRBJ2-1, with D perhaps matching TRBD2 (6 bases). The CDR3 runs to 15 residues. Looked up from germline, CDR1 is SGHVS and CDR2 is FNYEAQ. V lost 5 bases to trimming and J lost 7 bases, with 18 bases between them. This chain's CDR3 is CASSLGSGRGNEQFF. DNA of the CDR3: TGTGCCAGCAGCCTCGGTAGCGGACGGGGGAATGAGCAGTTCTTC.

J is TRBJ2-5 and V is TRBV14; the match to TRBD2 covers 10 bases. CDR3 length: 15 amino acids. The V gene end was trimmed by 3 bases and the J gene end by 2 bases; junction bases not matched to a gene: 3. Germline CDR1 is SGHDN and CDR2 is FVKESK. CDR3 DNA: TGTGCCAGCAGCCAGGGACTAGCGCGACAAGAGACCCAGTACTTC. Protein: CASSQGLARQETQYF.

In its sample, this clone was seen a few times. The J gene is TRBJ2-1, the V gene TRBV5-4, with 9 bases lining up with TRBD2. The CDR3 covers 15 residues. The V segment lost 4 bases and the J segment 12 bases; nucleotides outside the gene matches: 14. Looked up from germline, CDR1 is SGHNT and CDR2 is YYREEE (reference sequence). This CDR3 reads CASSTQREAPLGQFF. The CDR3 bases are TGTGCCAGCAGCACTCAGCGGGAGGCCCCCTTAGGGCAGTTCTTC.

The chain has TRBV19 and TRBJ2-7; 8 bases line up with TRBD2. Germline-derived CDR1 and CDR2 are LNHDA and SQIVND (reference sequence). This CDR3 comprises 15 residues. V lost 5 bases, J lost 0 bases, and 6 bases stayed unmatched. The CDR3 region is CASSPPGGNSYEQYF. CDR3 nucleotide sequence: TGTGCCAGTAGTCCACCGGGAGGGAACTCCTACGAGCAGTACTTC. The whole variable domain, filled in from reference TRBV19 and TRBJ2-7, reads DGGITQSPKYLFRKEGQNVTLSCEQNLNHDAMYWYRQDPGQGLRLIYYSQIVNDFQKGDIAEGYSVSREKKESFPLTVTSAQKNPTAFYLCASSPPGGNSYEQYFGPGTRLTVT.

This sequence joins TRBV7-2 and TRBJ2-3; D unclear. V lost 5 bases and J 2 bases, leaving 11 bases between the germline ends. From germline, CDR1 is SGHTA and CDR2 FQGNSA. This CDR3 spans 14 amino acids. The CDR3 here is CASSLQRTTDTQYF. CDR3 nucleotide sequence: TGTGCCAGCAGCCTTCAACGGACCACAGATACGCAGTATTTT. Variable domain in full (rest from reference TRBV7-2 and TRBJ2-3): GAGVSQSPSNKVTEKGKDVELRCDPISGHTALYWYRQSLGQGLEFLIYFQGNSAPDKSGLPSDRFSAERTGGSVSTLTIQRTQQEDSAVYLCASSLQRTTDTQYFGPGTRLTVL.

The V and J genes are TRBV10-3 and TRBJ1-5, with D possibly matching TRBD1 (5 bases). V was clipped by 8 bases and J by 1 base, with 18 bases between them. CDR1 is ENHRY and CDR2 is SYGVKD in the germline V gene. The CDR3 sequence is 16 residues long. CDR3 sequence reads: CAIGGMRGGSNQPQHF. DNA for the CDR3: TGTGCCATCGGGGGTATGAGGGGTGGGAGCAATCAGCCCCAGCATTTT.

The chain uses TRBV2 and TRBJ1-1; D unclear. Germline V gives CDR1 SNHLY, CDR2 FYNNEI. V lost 4 bases and J 0 bases, leaving 15 bases between the germline ends. There are 16 residues in the CDR3. The chain's CDR3 is CASSGLDGRMNTEAFF. CDR3 bases: TGTGCCAGCAGTGGATTGGACGGTAGGATGAACACTGAAGCTTTCTTT.

To note about this clone: This clone may be a read error of a much larger clone one base away. No conserved phenylalanine or tryptophan ends this CDR3, so it is likely a read error. V usage is TRBV4-3 and J usage is TRBJ2-7; D is perhaps TRBD2 (5 bases). V was shortened by 1 base and J by 3 bases, with 7 bases between the two germline ends. Germline CDR1 reads LGHNA; CDR2 reads YSLEER. The CDR3 is 13 amino acids. The DNA for the CDR3 is TGCGCCAGCAGCCAAGGAGGGTACTACGAGCAGTACCTC. It specifies CASSQGGYYEQYL.

This clone was recorded once. In nucleotides, the CDR3 is TGTGCCAGCAGCTCTGGGAGGGCCTACAATGAGCAGTTCTTC. It codes for CASSSGRAYNEQFF. The chain has TRBV11-2 and TRBJ2-1; TRBD2 agrees at 7 bases. V shed 4 bases and J 2 bases; nucleotides not matched to a gene: 2. The germline gives CDR1 SGHAT, CDR2 FQNNGV. CDR3 length equals 14 residues.

Remarks on this clone: The junction differs from germline at one of its ends, possibly a read error. V and J are TRBV28 and TRBJ2-7, with a possible D match to TRBD2 (5 bases). Looked up from germline, CDR1 is MDHEN and CDR2 is SYDVKM. The length of the CDR3 is 13 residues. CDR3: CASSLRGSRVFNF. Here the CDR3 DNA reads TGTGCCAGCAGTTTAAGAGGGTCCCGGGTCTTTAACTTC.

The chain joins TRBV9 to TRBJ2-1; D is uncertain. The germline V gene has CDR1 SGDLS and CDR2 YYNGEE. This CDR3 has 16 amino acids. V lost 0 bases, J lost 2 bases, and 12 bases lay in between. This chain's CDR3 is CASSVGSGSPYNEQFF. The CDR3 DNA sequence: TGTGCCAGCAGCGTAGGGTCGGGCAGTCCCTACAATGAGCAGTTCTTC.

The chain is built from TRBV7-9 and TRBJ2-2; TRBD2 matches at 8 bases. This CDR3 has 13 residues. Germline CDR1 reads SEHNR; CDR2 reads FQNEAQ (reference sequence). Germline trimming cut 3 bases from V and 11 bases from J; bases unmatched to any gene: 5. The CDR3 loop is CASSLSLAGELFF. The CDR3 DNA reads TGTGCCAGCAGCTTGAGCCTAGCGGGTGAGCTGTTTTTT.